Presented here are 28 T cell receptor beta chains from one specimen sequenced in a study of cytomegalovirus exposure and HLA in healthy donors. The assay was immunoSEQ multiplex PCR, and TCRdb's table has in-frame clones only and misses some. The sample lists approximately 270,000 clones, 86% occurring once. The sequencing sample was made of PBMCs. The source is a woman aged 18-29 years in good health and CMV-seronegative.

V gene TRBV2 combines with J gene TRBJ2-4; TRBD1 aligns across 9 bases. This CDR3 contains 19 residues. Trimming cost V 6 bases and J 0 bases; bases outside gene matches: 15. Germline CDR1 reads SNHLY; CDR2 reads FYNNEI. The CDR3 coding sequence is TGTGCCAGCAGCGTTCGACAGGGGGGTACTTTCTTAGCCAAAAACATTCAGTACTTC. Its translation is CASSVRQGGTFLAKNIQYF.

V gene TRBV4-3 combines with J gene TRBJ1-1; 9 bases line up with TRBD1. The CDR3 is 14 amino acids. V lost 4 bases, J lost 5 bases, and 5 bases stayed unmatched. Looked up from germline, CDR1 is LGHNA and CDR2 is YSLEER. The CDR3 here is CASSRLDRGTEAFF. CDR3 in DNA: TGCGCCAGCAGCCGACTGGACAGGGGTACTGAAGCTTTCTTT.

Of note for this clone: Other DNA sequences in the sample encode the same CDR3. The chain uses TRBV7-9 and TRBJ2-5; D remains ambiguous. With 1 base removed from V and 7 bases from J, the gap between germline ends came to 7 bases. Germline CDR1 and CDR2: SEHNR and FQNEAQ (reference sequence). The CDR3 has 12 amino acids. The CDR3 reads CASSLGSRTQYF. In DNA, the CDR3 is TGTGCCAGCAGCTTAGGTTCTCGGACCCAGTACTTC.

This clone was found once. This sequence joins TRBV19 and TRBJ2-2; a weak D match, TRBD1 (5 bases). The CDR3 length is 13 residues. V was clipped by 6 bases and J by 7 bases, with 12 bases between them. Germline V gene lookup returns CDR1 LNHDA and CDR2 SQIVND (reference sequence). CDR3 sequence (DNA): TGTGCCAGTAGACCCAGGGCCCACGGGGAGCTGTTTTTT. Protein: CASRPRAHGELFF.

The CDR3 spells CASSLGPPGRGIGYTF. DNA for the CDR3: TGTGCCAGCAGCTTAGGGCCTCCGGGGAGGGGAATTGGCTACACCTTC. The chain links TRBV7-9 to TRBJ1-2; weak D call: TRBD1 (5 bases). The V end was cut by 1 base, the J end by 7 bases, with 19 bases between. This CDR3 has 16 residues. CDR1 and CDR2 (germline): SEHNR, FQNEAQ (reference sequence).

This clone occurred once. This chain links TRBV12-5 with TRBJ2-6; D gene ambiguous. This CDR3 comprises 13 residues. Germline CDR1 is LGHNT and CDR2 is FRNRAP. Trimming took 7 bases from V and 1 from J, leaving 5 bases between them. For the CDR3, the DNA is TGTGCTAGTGCCCTATCTGGGGCCAACGTCCTGACTTTC. This gives the protein CASALSGANVLTF. The whole variable domain, filled in from reference TRBV12-5 and TRBJ2-6, reads DARVTQTPRHKVTEMGQEVTMRCQPILGHNTVFWYRQTMMQGLELLAYFRNRAPLDDSGMPKDRFSAEMPDATLATLKIQPSEPRDSAVYFCASALSGANVLTFGAGSRLTVL.

This chain connects TRBV9 to TRBJ1-1; possibly TRBD1 for D (6 bases). There are 14 residues in the CDR3. V shed 5 bases and J shed 3 bases, with 14 bases lying between them. Per the germline V gene, CDR1 is SGDLS and CDR2 is YYNGEE. CDR3 residues: CASSAEDRDTEAFF. The DNA of the CDR3 is TGTGCCAGCAGTGCAGAGGACAGAGACACTGAAGCTTTCTTT.

The CDR3: CASSSGGTVSLYEQYF. CDR3 nucleotides: TGTGCCAGCAGTTCCGGCGGGACAGTCTCCCTCTACGAGCAGTACTTC. V and J are TRBV6-5 and TRBJ2-7; a possible D gene is TRBD1 (7 bases). CDR3 length: 16 residues. Germline CDR1 and CDR2: MNHEY and SVGAGI. Trimming took 4 bases from V and 3 from J, leaving 19 bases between them.

This rearrangement joins TRBV6-6 to TRBJ1-4; 8 bases agree with TRBD1. After removal of 7 bases from V and 4 bases from J, the junction contained 11 bases not matched to a gene. Per the germline V gene, CDR1 is MNHNY and CDR2 is SVGAGI (reference sequence). CDR3 size: 16 residues. In nucleotides, the CDR3 is TGTGCCAGCATTCTAGGACTGACAGGGGATAATGAAAAACTGTTTTTT. The encoded protein is CASILGLTGDNEKLFF.

This sequence joins TRBV19 and TRBJ2-7, with 7 bases identical to TRBD1. Trimming at V came to 5 bases and at J to 1 base, leaving 8 bases not matched to a gene. This CDR3 region has 15 residues. Germline CDR1 LNHDA, CDR2 SQIVND (reference sequence). The CDR3 DNA reads TGTGCCAGTAGTCCCGGACAGGATCATTCCTACGAGCAGTACTTC. Protein product: CASSPGQDHSYEQYF.

V is TRBV28 and J is TRBJ1-6; the D is unclear. V dropped 4 bases and J dropped 0 bases, with 7 bases sitting between them. Germline loops: CDR1 MDHEN, CDR2 SYDVKM. CDR3 length equals 15 residues. Here the CDR3 reads CASSSHSSYNSPLHF. CDR3 in DNA: TGTGCCAGCAGTTCCCATAGCTCCTATAATTCACCCCTCCACTTT.

The chain links TRBV4-1 to TRBJ1-5; no reliable D call. Germline V CDR1 and CDR2: MGHRA, YSYEKL. The CDR3 contains 13 residues. V gave up 4 bases and J gave up 11 bases, with 15 bases separating them. As DNA, the CDR3 is TGCGCCAGCAGCCGATCCGGGGTTGAGGCCCAGCATTTT. Translating gives CASSRSGVEAQHF.

The V and J genes are TRBV9 and TRBJ1-5, with TRBD1 matching 7 bases. This CDR3 has 13 residues. Germline CDR1 reads SGDLS; CDR2 reads YYNGEE. Trimming removed 3 bases from V and 4 bases from J; junction bases left unmatched: 1. The CDR3 DNA reads TGTGCCAGCAGCGCAGGGGGTAATCAGCCCCAGCATTTT. It specifies CASSAGGNQPQHF.

J is TRBJ2-2 and V is TRBV5-4, with D unresolved. Germline V lookup: CDR1 SGHNT, CDR2 YYREEE (reference sequence). The germline V and J ends were trimmed by 0 bases and 6 bases, with 9 bases remaining between them. The CDR3 contains 14 residues. The DNA for the CDR3 is TGTGCCAGCAGCTTGGGACTTCAACCCGGGGAGCTGTTTTTT. Translating it yields CASSLGLQPGELFF.

This chain links TRBV7-9 with TRBJ2-2; tentatively, D is TRBD1 (5 bases). Germline V CDR1 and CDR2: SEHNR, FQNEAQ (reference sequence). CDR3 length: 12 amino acids. V gave up 5 bases and J gave up 4 bases, with 5 bases separating them. The CDR3 is CASSDSTGELFF. The CDR3 coding sequence is TGTGCCAGCAGCGACAGCACCGGGGAGCTGTTTTTT.

The chain employs TRBV5-1 and TRBJ2-1; D is perhaps TRBD1 (5 bases). This CDR3 has 18 residues. The V end lost 5 bases, the J end lost 4 bases, and 25 bases lay between the germline ends. CDR1 and CDR2 (germline): SGHRS, YFSETQ. The CDR3 region is CASSGQGSRERPYNEQFF. As DNA, the CDR3 is TGCGCCAGCAGTGGGCAGGGATCCCGAGAAAGGCCTTACAATGAGCAGTTCTTC.

Concerning this clone: An end of the junction does not agree with germline; a read error may underlie this. The gene calls are TRBV7-7 and TRBJ2-7, with 11 bases identical to TRBD2. The germline V gene encodes CDR1 SSHAT and CDR2 FNYEAQ (reference sequence). CDR3 size: 16 residues. The CDR3 region is CASSRTPSGGPSEQYF. In DNA form, the CDR3 reads TGTGCTAGCAGCCGCACCCCTAGCGGGGGGCCCTCGGAGCAGTACTTC.

The V and J genes are TRBV6-5 and TRBJ2-7, with 7 bases aligning to TRBD1. The CDR3 is 14 amino acids. Germline V CDR1 and CDR2: MNHEY, SVGAGI. The trim removed 7 bases at V and 5 bases at J, leaving 11 bases unmatched. The CDR3 region has the DNA TGTGCCAGCAATGGGGCGACAGGGTCCCACGAGCAGTACTTC. Its protein product is CASNGATGSHEQYF.

The table lists this clone with a count of one. The chain employs TRBV29-1 and TRBJ2-5; the D gene is possibly TRBD1 (5 bases). The CDR3 contains 13 residues. Germline loops: CDR1 SQVTM, CDR2 ANQGSEA. V shed 3 bases and J shed 5 bases, with 13 bases lying between them. The CDR3 bases are TGCAGCGTTGAGGCAAGGGGCCGGGAGACCCAGTACTTC. Its translation: CSVEARGRETQYF.

The rearrangement links TRBV4-3 to TRBJ2-7; 7 bases match TRBD1. J lost 1 base, V lost 6 bases, and 6 bases had no gene match. The CDR3 length is 14 residues. Germline assignment: CDR1 LGHNA and CDR2 YSLEER. The CDR3 DNA follows: TGCGCCAGCAGGCCCGGGACAGCTTCCTACGAGCAGTACTTC. This sequence encodes CASRPGTASYEQYF.

The genes are TRBV30 and TRBJ2-7; TRBD1 matches at 9 bases. CDR1 is GTSNPN, CDR2 SVGIG, per germline (reference sequence). The CDR3 is 15 residues long. With V trimmed by 1 base and J by 5 bases, 9 bases remained unmatched. Here the CDR3 reads CAWSATGQGPDEQYF. CDR3 nucleotides: TGTGCCTGGAGTGCCACGGGACAGGGACCCGACGAGCAGTACTTC.

DNA for the CDR3: TGTGCCAGCAGCTTCGGACTAGCGGGGGGAGTGAGGGAGCAGTTCTTC. Its translation: CASSFGLAGGVREQFF. The chain has TRBV5-4 and TRBJ2-1; TRBD2 agrees at 14 bases. Germline V gives CDR1 SGHNT, CDR2 YYREEE (reference sequence). The J segment lost 10 bases and the V segment lost 2 bases, leaving 8 bases of the junction unmatched. The length of the CDR3 is 16 residues.

This CDR3 is CAWGGLVGRSNTEAFF. CDR3 bases: TGTGCCTGGGGGGGCTTGGTGGGACGGAGTAACACTGAAGCTTTCTTT. The rearrangement joins TRBV30 to TRBJ1-1, with a possible D match to TRBD1 (6 bases). CDR1 is GTSNPN and CDR2 is SVGIG in the germline V gene (reference sequence). The CDR3 totals 16 residues. V lost 5 bases, J lost 2 bases, and 21 bases lay in between.

J is TRBJ1-3 and V is TRBV28; 7 nucleotides match TRBD1. V was pared by 6 bases and J by 4 bases, with 9 bases of the junction left unmatched. The germline V gene encodes CDR1 MDHEN and CDR2 SYDVKM. The CDR3 sequence is 15 residues long. The chain's CDR3 is CASSAAGTDGNTIYF. The CDR3 nucleotides are TGTGCCAGCAGCGCTGCCGGGACAGACGGAAACACCATATATTTT.

The chain combines TRBV28 with TRBJ1-6; 9 nucleotides align to TRBD1. Per the germline V gene, CDR1 is MDHEN and CDR2 is SYDVKM. There are 15 residues in the CDR3. Trimming removed 1 base from V and 8 bases from J; junction bases left unmatched: 3. The CDR3 coding sequence is TGTGCCAGCAGTTTATCGGGACAGGGATATTCACCCCTCCACTTT. It specifies CASSLSGQGYSPLHF.

The chain uses TRBV5-1 and TRBJ2-7; 10 bases agree with TRBD2. The CDR3 is 16 residues long. V lost 2 bases, J lost 0 bases, and 5 bases stayed unmatched. Germline V gene data show CDR1 as SGHRS and CDR2 as YFSETQ. The CDR3 protein is CASSFGLAGVSYEQYF. In nucleotides, the CDR3 is TGCGCCAGCAGCTTCGGGCTAGCGGGAGTCTCCTACGAGCAGTACTTC. The entire variable domain, with the rest obtained from reference TRBV5-1 and TRBJ2-7, is as follows: KAGVTQTPRYLIKTRGQQVTLSCSPISGHRSVSWYQQTPGQGLQFLFEYFSETQRNKGNFPGRFSGRQFSNSRSEMNVSTLELGDSALYLCASSFGLAGVSYEQYFGPGTRLTVT.

This rearrangement joins TRBV7-9 to TRBJ1-5; 8 nucleotides agree with TRBD1. The CDR3 runs 16 residues. Germline V gene lookup returns CDR1 SEHNR and CDR2 FQNEAQ (reference sequence). The trim removed 1 base at V and 4 bases at J, leaving 6 bases unmatched. CDR3 bases: TGTGCCAGCAGCTTAGGGCCCCAGGGGGCAAATCAGCCCCAGCATTTT. Translated: CASSLGPQGANQPQHF.

This clone was counted a few times. The gene calls are TRBV28 and TRBJ2-4, with 7 bases fitting TRBD1. V dropped 6 bases and J dropped 7; count of bases not matched to a gene: 9. CDR1 is MDHEN, CDR2 SYDVKM, per germline. The CDR3 sequence is 14 residues long. This CDR3 reads CASRTGTDENIQYF. The CDR3 DNA reads as TGTGCCAGCAGGACCGGGACAGACGAGAACATTCAGTACTTC.